Listed below are T cell receptor beta chains from one sample, sequenced in a study of cytomegalovirus exposure and HLA in healthy donors. Assay: immunoSEQ multiplex PCR; the TCRdb copy retains only in-frame clones and omits some. The sample consists of approximately 150,000 clones, about 75% of them appearing once. Input material: PBMCs. The receptors come from a man aged 18 to 30 in good health and CMV-seropositive. Both conserved end residues are part of each CDR3. The D gene is left open where the match is weak. Expanded clones get a size class; other rows say once, few or many, or leave the size out.

clone_size,j_call,v_call,d_call,cdr3_aa,cdr3_nt
.,TRBJ1-1,TRBV5-6,.,CASSSRYARRAFF,TGTGCCAGCAGCTCGCGATACGCCCGGAGGGCTTTCTTT
.,TRBJ2-1,TRBV7-9,.,CASSQAPNEQFF,TGTGCCAGCAGCCAAGCCCCTAATGAGCAGTTCTTC
.,TRBJ2-1,TRBV7-9,.,CASSPLPPREVPNEQFF,TGTGCCAGCAGCCCACTACCCCCGAGGGAGGTCCCCAATGAGCAGTTCTTC
.,TRBJ1-2,TRBV29-1,TRBD1,CSVVVRDRLGRGYTF,TGCAGCGTTGTGGTACGGGACAGGTTAGGACGTGGCTACACCTTC
.,TRBJ2-2,TRBV5-1,.,CASSLDQKGTGELFF,TGCGCCAGCAGCTTGGACCAAAAGGGGACCGGGGAGCTGTTTTTT
.,TRBJ1-1,TRBV7-2,.,CASSLSRLGRNTEAFF,TGTGCCAGCAGCTTATCGCGTCTTGGGCGGAACACTGAAGCTTTCTTT
.,TRBJ1-5,TRBV28,TRBD1,CASSLGNRGLNQPQHF,TGTGCCAGCAGTTTGGGCAACAGGGGGCTGAATCAGCCCCAGCATTTT
.,TRBJ1-2,TRBV6-5,.,CASSYSKTGNYGYTF,TGTGCCAGCAGTTACTCGAAAACGGGTAACTATGGCTACACCTTC
.,TRBJ1-1,TRBV27,.,CASSLSLRGEAFF,TGTGCCAGCAGTTTATCCCTGCGGGGGGAAGCTTTCTTT
few,TRBJ2-1,TRBV5-4,.,CASSLDGGGEQFF,TGTGCCAGCAGCTTGGATGGTGGCGGTGAGCAGTTCTTC
.,TRBJ2-2,TRBV5-4,TRBD1,CASSSSGTGVPGELFF,TGTGCCAGCAGCTCATCCGGGACAGGGGTGCCCGGGGAGCTGTTTTTT
once,TRBJ1-2,TRBV19,.,CASSDRRLEEFYGYTF,TGTGCCAGTAGCGACAGGCGGCTAGAAGAATTCTATGGCTACACCTTC
.,TRBJ2-7,TRBV6-1,TRBD2,CASSEAIASGAYEQYF,TGTGCCAGCAGTGAAGCTATCGCTAGCGGAGCCTACGAGCAGTACTTC
.,TRBJ1-1,TRBV6-1,.,CASSSELLMNTEAFF,TGTGCCAGCAGTAGCGAGCTACTAATGAACACTGAAGCTTTCTTT
.,TRBJ1-1,TRBV5-1,TRBD1,CASRAGQGGSRSEAFF,TGCGCCAGCAGAGCGGGACAGGGGGGATCTCGTTCTGAAGCTTTCTTT
.,TRBJ1-1,TRBV11-3,.,CASSFTQQSEAFF,TGTGCCAGCAGCTTTACCCAACAGAGTGAAGCTTTCTTT
.,TRBJ2-2,TRBV30,TRBD2,CAWKKREIDTGELFF,TGTGCCTGGAAGAAGCGGGAGATAGACACCGGGGAGCTGTTTTTT
.,TRBJ1-5,TRBV2,.,CASTPTVYSNQPQHF,TGTGCCAGCACCCCGACAGTTTATAGCAATCAGCCCCAGCATTTT
.,TRBJ2-1,TRBV2,TRBD2,CASRLILAGFYNEQFF,TGTGCCAGCAGGTTAATACTAGCGGGCTTCTACAATGAGCAGTTCTTC
.,TRBJ2-1,TRBV30,TRBD2,CAWSVPGTSGRFF,TGTGCCTGGAGTGTTCCCGGGACTAGCGGGCGGTTCTTC
.,TRBJ1-5,TRBV27,TRBD1,CASSFHRGKQPQHF,TGTGCCAGCAGTTTTCACAGGGGAAAGCAGCCCCAGCATTTT
.,TRBJ2-7,TRBV27,.,CASSLAGAYEQYF,TGTGCCAGCAGTCTCGCTGGAGCCTACGAGCAGTACTTC
.,TRBJ2-3,TRBV5-6,TRBD2,CPSSLVLAGGDTQYF,TGTCCCAGCAGCTTGGTACTAGCGGGGGGAGATACGCAGTATTTT
few,TRBJ2-2,TRBV4-1,.,CASSQDRVRSTGELFF,TGCGCCAGCAGCCAAGACAGGGTTAGGTCGACCGGGGAGCTGTTTTTT
.,TRBJ2-1,TRBV29-1,.,CSVEGLGGNEQFF,TGCAGCGTTGAGGGGTTGGGGGGCAATGAGCAGTTCTTC
.,TRBJ2-2,TRBV11-3,.,CASSPEGKAGELFF,TGTGCCAGCAGCCCGGAGGGGAAGGCCGGGGAGCTGTTTTTT
.,TRBJ1-1,TRBV9,TRBD1,CASSEQGGGTEAFF,TGTGCCAGCAGCGAACAGGGGGGAGGCACTGAAGCTTTCTTT
.,TRBJ1-5,TRBV5-1,TRBD1,CASSLTGTGEGPQHF,TGCGCCAGCAGCTTGACGGGGACAGGAGAGGGTCCCCAGCATTTT
.,TRBJ2-3,TRBV9,TRBD2,CASSLSGIFADTQYF,TGTGCCAGCAGCTTGAGCGGGATATTCGCAGATACGCAGTATTTT
.,TRBJ1-1,TRBV7-6,.,CASSLGSGRPEAFF,TGTGCCAGCAGCTTAGGATCGGGTCGGCCTGAAGCTTTCTTT
once,TRBJ2-7,TRBV11-2,TRBD1,CASSQLDRSYEQYF,TGTGCCAGCAGCCAATTGGACAGGTCCTACGAGCAGTACTTC
.,TRBJ2-7,TRBV7-9,TRBD2,CASSLAGSSGSTNEQYF,TGTGCCAGCAGCTTAGCGGGTTCTAGCGGGAGCACTAACGAGCAGTACTTC
.,TRBJ1-1,TRBV21-1,.,CASSKGGEAFF,TGTGCCAGCAGCAAAGGCGGTGAAGCTTTCTTT
.,TRBJ2-5,TRBV7-3,.,CASSLDRSAFETQYF,TGTGCCAGCAGCTTGGATAGGTCAGCGTTTGAGACCCAGTACTTC
.,TRBJ2-2,TRBV7-2,.,CASRRDFGELFF,TGTGCCAGCAGACGGGACTTCGGGGAGCTGTTTTTT
.,TRBJ1-2,TRBV2,.,CASSEPPSYSYGYTF,TGTGCCAGCAGTGAACCCCCCTCCTACTCCTATGGCTACACCTTC
.,TRBJ2-7,TRBV28,.,CASSLSASPGYEQYF,TGTGCCAGCAGTTTATCGGCGAGTCCAGGGTACGAGCAGTACTTC
.,TRBJ1-4,TRBV18,.,CASSPTNRAGGEKLFF,TGTGCCAGCTCACCTACAAACAGGGCGGGAGGTGAAAAACTGTTTTTT
.,TRBJ2-1,TRBV7-9,.,CASRGVAARINEQFF,TGTGCCAGCAGGGGGGTAGCGGCCAGGATCAATGAGCAGTTCTTC
.,TRBJ2-1,TRBV30,.,CAWSVLTGREQFF,TGTGCCTGGAGTGTACTTACAGGGCGAGAGCAGTTCTTC
few,TRBJ2-5,TRBV5-1,TRBD2,CASSLPRLAGEGETQYF,TGCGCCAGCAGCTTGCCCCGACTAGCGGGAGAGGGGGAGACCCAGTACTTC
.,TRBJ2-1,TRBV27,.,CASSSGNEQFF,TGTGCCAGCAGTTCCGGCAATGAGCAGTTCTTC